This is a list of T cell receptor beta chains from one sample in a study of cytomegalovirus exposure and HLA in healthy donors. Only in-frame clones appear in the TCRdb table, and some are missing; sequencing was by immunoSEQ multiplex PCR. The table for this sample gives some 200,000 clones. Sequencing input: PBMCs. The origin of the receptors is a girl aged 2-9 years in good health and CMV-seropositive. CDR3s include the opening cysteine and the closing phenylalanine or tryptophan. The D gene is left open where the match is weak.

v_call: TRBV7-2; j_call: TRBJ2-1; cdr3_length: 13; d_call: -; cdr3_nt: TGTGCCAGCAGCTTATACCAGGGGGGTGAGCAGTTCTTC; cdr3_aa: CASSLYQGGEQFF
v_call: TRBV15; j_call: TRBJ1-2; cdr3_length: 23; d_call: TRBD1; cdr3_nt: TGTGCCACCAGCAGTACCCTTATCACCGGGGGAACCGGGACAGCTTTCTTCAACTATGGCTACACCTTC; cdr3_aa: CATSSTLITGGTGTAFFNYGYTF
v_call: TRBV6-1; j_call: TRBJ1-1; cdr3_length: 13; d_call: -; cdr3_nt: TGTGCCAGCAGTGCCGGGAGGAACACTGAAGCTTTCTTT; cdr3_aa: CASSAGRNTEAFF
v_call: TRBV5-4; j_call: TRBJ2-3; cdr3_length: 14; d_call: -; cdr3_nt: TGTGCCAGCAGCTTGCAGGGCAGCACAGATACGCAGTATTTT; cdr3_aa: CASSLQGSTDTQYF
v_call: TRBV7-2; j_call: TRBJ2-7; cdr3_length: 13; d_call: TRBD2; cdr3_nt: TGTGCCAGCAGCCTACTAGCGGCCTACGAGCAGTACTTC; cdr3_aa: CASSLLAAYEQYF
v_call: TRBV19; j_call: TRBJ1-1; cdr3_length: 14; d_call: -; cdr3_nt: TGTGCCAGTAGTGTGGAGGCAATCGGCACTGAAGCTTTCTTT; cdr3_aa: CASSVEAIGTEAFF
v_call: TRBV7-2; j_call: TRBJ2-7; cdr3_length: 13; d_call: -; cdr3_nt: TGTGCCAGCAGCACAGAGACCGTCTACGAGCAGTACTTC; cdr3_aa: CASSTETVYEQYF
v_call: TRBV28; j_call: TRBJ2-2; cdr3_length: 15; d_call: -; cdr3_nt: TGTGCCAGCAGCACCCCCTCAGGGCCGTCCGGGGAGCTGTTTTTT; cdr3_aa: CASSTPSGPSGELFF
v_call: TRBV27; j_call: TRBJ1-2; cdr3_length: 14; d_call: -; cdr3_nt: TGTGCCAGCAGTTTTGGGGCAGGGTATACTGGCTACACCTTC; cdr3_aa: CASSFGAGYTGYTF
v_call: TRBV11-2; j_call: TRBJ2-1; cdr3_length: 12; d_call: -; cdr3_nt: TGTGCCAGCAGCACGAGGGGGGGTGAGCAGTTCTTC; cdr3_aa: CASSTRGGEQFF
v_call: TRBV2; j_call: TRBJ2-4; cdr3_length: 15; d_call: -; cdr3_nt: TGTGCCACCGCCCTCTGGGGCCTAGCCAAAAACATTCAGTACTTC; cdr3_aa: CATALWGLAKNIQYF
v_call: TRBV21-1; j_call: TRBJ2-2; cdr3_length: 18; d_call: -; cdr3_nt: TGTGCCAGCAGCAAAGGAAGATATGTGCAGGGGAGCACCGGGGAGCTGTTTTTT; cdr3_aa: CASSKGRYVQGSTGELFF
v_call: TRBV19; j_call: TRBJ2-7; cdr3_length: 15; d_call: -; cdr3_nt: TGTGCCAGTACCACCTCCGGCGGAACTCCCTACGAGCAGTACTTC; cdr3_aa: CASTTSGGTPYEQYF
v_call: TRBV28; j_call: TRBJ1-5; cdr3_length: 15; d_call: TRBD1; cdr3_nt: TGTGCCAGCAGTTTACTGAGGGACAGGGGGGAGCCCCAGCATTTT; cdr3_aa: CASSLLRDRGEPQHF
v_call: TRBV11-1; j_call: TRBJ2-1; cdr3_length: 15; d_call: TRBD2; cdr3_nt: TGTGCCAGCAGCTCATTAGCGGGGACCTACAATGAGCAGTTCTTC; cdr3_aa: CASSSLAGTYNEQFF
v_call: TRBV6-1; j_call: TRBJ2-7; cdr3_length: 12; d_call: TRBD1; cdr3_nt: TGTGCCAGCAGTAAGACAGGGAACGAGCAGTACTTC; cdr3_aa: CASSKTGNEQYF
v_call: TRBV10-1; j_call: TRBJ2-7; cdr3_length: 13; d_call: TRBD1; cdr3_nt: TGCGCCAGCAGCAAGGGACAGTCCTACGAGCAGTACTTC; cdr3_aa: CASSKGQSYEQYF
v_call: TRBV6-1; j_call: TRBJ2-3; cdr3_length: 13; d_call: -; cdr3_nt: TGTGCCAGCAACCCCCGGTGGACAGACAGAATTGATTTT; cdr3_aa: CASNPRWTDRIDF
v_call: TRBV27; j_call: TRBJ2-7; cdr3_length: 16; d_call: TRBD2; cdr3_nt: TGTGCCAGCAGTCCAAAAACTAGCGGGAGGGTCCACGAGCAGTACTTC; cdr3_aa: CASSPKTSGRVHEQYF
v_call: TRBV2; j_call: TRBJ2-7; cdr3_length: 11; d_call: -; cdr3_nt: TGTGCCAGCAGTGAATACTACGAGCAGTACTTC; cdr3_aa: CASSEYYEQYF